The TCR beta chain described here comes from a study of T cells after yellow fever vaccination. From the 5' RACE reads, TCRdb called clonotypes with MiXCR, one entry per CDR3 protein. The sample records about 580,000 distinct CDR3 sequences, about a sixth being singletons. V lost 2 bases, J lost 1 base, and 8 bases lay in between. In germline, CDR1 is MGHRA, CDR2 YSYEKL. This CDR3 is 14 amino acids long. There are a few counts of this clonotype. This TCR came from a man aged 18 to 30 who received the YFV17D yellow fever vaccine. The chain combines TRBV4-1 with TRBJ2-5; D not resolved. This material consisted of PBMCs, taken 5 to 6 days after the first yellow fever vaccination. Here the CDR3 reads CASSQFRSQETQYF. The CDR3 coding sequence is TGCGCCAGCAGCCAATTCAGAAGCCAAGAGACCCAGTACTTC.